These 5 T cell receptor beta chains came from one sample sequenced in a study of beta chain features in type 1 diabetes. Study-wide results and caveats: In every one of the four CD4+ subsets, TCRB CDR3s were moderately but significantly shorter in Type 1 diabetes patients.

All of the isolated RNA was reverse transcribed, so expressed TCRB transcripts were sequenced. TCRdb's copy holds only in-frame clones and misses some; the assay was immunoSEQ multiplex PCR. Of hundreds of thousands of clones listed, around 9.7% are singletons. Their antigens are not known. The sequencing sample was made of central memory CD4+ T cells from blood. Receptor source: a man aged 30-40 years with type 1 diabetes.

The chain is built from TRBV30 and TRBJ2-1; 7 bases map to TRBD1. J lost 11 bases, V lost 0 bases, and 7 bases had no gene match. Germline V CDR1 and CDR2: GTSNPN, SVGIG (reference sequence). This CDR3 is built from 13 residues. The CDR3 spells CAWSVGDSRKQFF. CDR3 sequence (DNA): TGTGCCTGGAGTGTAGGGGACAGTAGAAAGCAGTTCTTC. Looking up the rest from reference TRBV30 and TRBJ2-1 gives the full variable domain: SQTIHQWPATLVQPVGSPLSLECTVEGTSNPNLYWYRQAAGRGLQLLFYSVGIGQISSEVPQNLSASRPQDRQFILSSKKLLLSDSGFYLCAWSVGDSRKQFFGPGTRLTVL.

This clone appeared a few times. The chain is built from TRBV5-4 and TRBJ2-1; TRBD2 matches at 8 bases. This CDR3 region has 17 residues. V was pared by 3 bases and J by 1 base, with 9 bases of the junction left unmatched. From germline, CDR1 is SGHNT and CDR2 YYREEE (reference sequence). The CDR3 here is CASSSPGSGGSYNEQFF. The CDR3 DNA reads TGTGCCAGCAGCTCCCCGGGGAGCGGGGGATCCTACAATGAGCAGTTCTTC.

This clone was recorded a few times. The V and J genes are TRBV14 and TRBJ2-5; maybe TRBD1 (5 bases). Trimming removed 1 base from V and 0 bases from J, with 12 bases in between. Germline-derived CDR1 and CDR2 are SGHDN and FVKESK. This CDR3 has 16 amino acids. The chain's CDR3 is CASSQGSGMYQETQYF. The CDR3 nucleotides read TGTGCCAGCAGCCAAGGCTCAGGGATGTACCAAGAGACCCAGTACTTC.

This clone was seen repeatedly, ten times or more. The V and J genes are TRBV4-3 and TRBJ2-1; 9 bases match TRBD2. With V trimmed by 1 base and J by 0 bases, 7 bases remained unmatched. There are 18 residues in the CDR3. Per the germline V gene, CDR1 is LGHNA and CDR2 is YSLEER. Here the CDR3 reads CASSQGPSGDSSYNEQFF. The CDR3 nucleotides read TGCGCCAGCAGCCAAGGCCCTAGCGGGGATAGCTCCTACAATGAGCAGTTCTTC.

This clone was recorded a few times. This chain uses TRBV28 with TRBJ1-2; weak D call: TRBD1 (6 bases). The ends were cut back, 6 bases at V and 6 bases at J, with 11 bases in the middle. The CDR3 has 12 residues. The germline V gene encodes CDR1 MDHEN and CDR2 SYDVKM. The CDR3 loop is CASRRQEHGYTF. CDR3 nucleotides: TGTGCCAGCAGGAGACAGGAACATGGCTACACCTTC.